The present T cell receptor (beta chain) was sequenced within a study of identifying expanded T cells in peripheral blood. Study observations and caveats: Variance in clone template counts between approximately 2-week samples significantly increased with total template count across all healthy donors. Differentially abundant clones: 0.95 to 1.5 between replicates, about 16 at around 2 weeks, approximately 18 at four.

Repertoires were generated with immunoSEQ multiplex PCR, while TCRdb's copy carries only in-frame clones and drops some. The sample shows about 50,000 clones, approximately 79% of them seen only once. The germline V gene encodes CDR1 MNHNY and CDR2 SVGAGI (reference sequence). Trimming took off 8 bases at V and 4 bases at J, with 14 bases between the two ends. The CDR3 sequence is 14 residues long. Details on this clone: Its antigen is still unknown.

The V gene is TRBV6-6, the J gene TRBJ2-2; D may match TRBD1 or TRBD2 (5 bases each). This receptor was identified in a person aged 18 to 75 in good health. Sequencing was done on a sample of blood. CDR3: CASGAGQSTGELFF. The CDR3 DNA is TGTGCCAGCGGGGCGGGCCAAAGCACCGGGGAGCTGTTTTTT.